The next 12 T cell receptor beta chains were all read from a single sample in a study of low-dose radiotherapy and immunotherapy resistance in tumors. Time point here: before trial treatment. Over 20 PCR cycles, TCRs were amplified from a constant-region primer and V-primer adapter. MiXCR, applied by TCRdb to the reads, yields one record per CDR3 protein. This sample has tens of thousands of distinct CDR3 sequences, with 12% found just once. The sample in question was PBMCs, obtained before treatment. The receptors derive from a female donor with ovarian cancer.

This clonotype occurred many times. The rearrangement joins TRBV29-1 to TRBJ2-1, with 9 bases aligning to TRBD2. V dropped 1 base and J dropped 6; count of bases not matched to a gene: 4. Germline CDR1 and CDR2: SQVTM and ANQGSEA. The CDR3 covers 14 residues. CDR3 protein: CSVEGGRAANEQFF. The CDR3 DNA reads TGCAGCGTTGAAGGCGGGAGGGCTGCCAATGAGCAGTTCTTC.

Concerning this clonotype: It differs at one base from a far larger clone, so likely a read error. The V call is TRBV5-3, the J call TRBJ2-5; TRBD2 agrees at 12 bases. TRBV5-3 is filed as an ORF, its function uncertain. The CDR3 is 17 amino acids. CDR3 residues: CASSVGTSGCLLEIQYF. CDR3 DNA sequence: TGTGCCAGCAGCGTCGGGACTAGCGGGTGCCTATTAGAGATCCAGTACTTC.

This clonotype was detected ten times or more. The chain is built from TRBV3-1 and TRBJ2-2; D gene uncertain. V lost 3 bases, J lost 6 bases, and 5 bases lay in between. Germline V gives CDR1 LGHDT, CDR2 YNNKEL (reference sequence). This CDR3 is 12 amino acids long. The CDR3 here is CASSHRSGELFF. Written as DNA, the CDR3 is TGTGCCAGCAGCCATCGTTCCGGGGAGCTGTTTTTT. The full variable domain, its missing parts supplied by reference TRBV3-1 and TRBJ2-2, is DTAVSQTPKYLVTQMGNDKSIKCEQNLGHDTMYWYKQDSKKFLKIMFSYNNKELIINETVPNRFSPKSPDKAHLNLHINSLELGDSAVYFCASSHRSGELFFGEGSRLTVL.

This clonotype was picked up a small number of times. The rearrangement joins TRBV27 to TRBJ2-7; D assignment may be TRBD1 or TRBD2 (5 bases each). Trimming pared 6 bases from V and 3 bases from J, leaving 15 bases between. Germline CDR1 MNHEY, CDR2 SMNVEV (reference sequence). This CDR3 is built from 14 residues. CDR3 bases: TGTGCCAGCAGGACACCGGGACGGAACTACGAGCAGTACTTC. Amino acids: CASRTPGRNYEQYF.

This chain joins TRBV5-1 and TRBJ2-2, with TRBD1 matching 7 bases. CDR1 and CDR2 from the germline V gene are SGHRS and YFSETQ. The CDR3 spans 16 residues. V trimming: 4 bases; J trimming: 0 bases; junction bases outside the gene matches: 6. The CDR3 nucleotides are TGCGCCAGCAGCACAGCCGGGACAGCGAACACCGGGGAGCTGTTTTTT. Translated, it gives CASSTAGTANTGELFF.

The chain combines TRBV11-2 with TRBJ1-4, with 7 bases identical to TRBD1. J was trimmed by 4 bases and V by 4 bases; bases with no gene match: 6. Germline V CDR1 and CDR2: SGHAT, FQNNGV. This CDR3 has 15 residues. CDR3 nucleotides: TGTGCCAGCAGCTGGGGCGACAGGGATAATGAAAAACTGTTTTTT. Encoded protein: CASSWGDRDNEKLFF.

The table lists this clonotype with many counts. The chain carries TRBV20-1 and TRBJ2-1; D ambiguous. The CDR3 loop spans 15 amino acids. Trimming shortened V by 4 bases and J by 2 bases, and 15 bases separated the two germline ends. Germline-derived CDR1 and CDR2 are DFQATT and SNEGSKA (reference sequence). Written as DNA, the CDR3 is TGCAGTGCTACCCCCCTCGGACGAACCTACAATGAGCAGTTCTTC. Amino acids: CSATPLGRTYNEQFF.

This clonotype has a count of ten or more. The chain employs TRBV5-6 and TRBJ2-3; D is uncertain. The CDR3 consists of 12 residues. V was cut by 5 bases and J by 3 bases, with 7 bases left in between. Germline V gene lookup returns CDR1 SGHDT and CDR2 YYEEEE. CDR3 amino acids: CASSSFTDTQYF. Written as DNA, the CDR3 is TGTGCCAGCAGTTCGTTTACAGATACGCAGTATTTT.

This clonotype was found many times. J is TRBJ1-1 and V is TRBV14; 8 bases agree with TRBD1. The CDR3 spans 16 residues. The germline V gene has CDR1 SGHDN and CDR2 FVKESK. V was pared by 3 bases and J by 5 bases, with 11 bases of the junction left unmatched. The CDR3 region is CASSHSPGQAGTEAFF. As DNA, the CDR3 is TGTGCCAGCAGCCATTCCCCGGGACAGGCGGGAACTGAAGCTTTCTTT.

Ten or more counts support this clonotype. This sequence joins TRBV12-3 or TRBV12-4 and TRBJ2-3; TRBD2 might be the D (7 bases). The ends were cut back, 6 bases at V and 2 bases at J, with 18 bases in the middle. The CDR3 covers 16 residues. The CDR3 region is CASSARGPPPTDTQYF. In DNA form, the CDR3 reads TGTGCCAGCAGCGCGCGGGGGCCACCTCCCACAGATACGCAGTATTTT.

This clonotype was detected many times. The gene calls are TRBV28 and TRBJ1-5; no clear D. This CDR3 has 14 residues. CDR1 MDHEN and CDR2 SYDVKM come from the germline V gene. V lost 5 bases and J 3 bases, leaving 11 bases between the germline ends. The CDR3 coding sequence is TGTGCCAGCAGTCCCCGACTCATCAATCAGCCCCAGCATTTT. Encoded protein: CASSPRLINQPQHF.

This clonotype was observed at least ten times. This rearrangement joins TRBV19 to TRBJ2-2; D is tentatively TRBD1 or TRBD2 (5 bases each). Trimming cost V 8 bases and J 6 bases, with 7 bases left between them. The CDR3 spans 11 residues. The germline V gene has CDR1 LNHDA and CDR2 SQIVND (reference sequence). DNA of the CDR3: TGTGCCAGTGGGGACGCCGGGGAGCTGTTTTTT. Amino acid sequence: CASGDAGELFF.